The entry below describes one T cell receptor (beta chain). With V trimmed by 7 bases and J by 4 bases, 4 bases remained unmatched. The CDR3 totals 12 residues. Looked up from germline, CDR1 is SQVTM and CDR2 is ANQGSEA. The data stem from a study of blood T cell repertoires in COVID-19. Study details: The United States, Italy and Spain were the sources of the acute and convalescent COVID-19 samples. The cDNA or gDNA used as material had been derived from T cells, B-cell-depleted T cells, or PBMCs.

In the authors' methods: Estimates of nucleated cell counts were drawn from the amplification of reference gene primers. Profiling relied on immunoSEQ multiplex PCR, and the TCRdb table lists in-frame clones only, not all of them. V, J and clone size are those of that table, while D and trimming were read from the DNA. The top ten hold 10% of the sample, which has about 130,000 clones, approximately 88% seen once. The sequence was collected from a man aged 45-65 years with acute or convalescent COVID-19. What was sequenced was peripheral blood. This sequence joins TRBV29-1 and TRBJ2-1, with TRBD1 matching 7 bases. CDR3: CSALQGYNEQFF. The CDR3, as DNA: TGCAGCGCATTACAGGGGTACAATGAGCAGTTCTTC.